These 19 T cell receptor beta chains were all obtained from the same sample, sequenced in a study of shared clonotypes between healthy human individuals. The table came from immunoSEQ multiplex PCR; TCRdb's copy has only in-frame clones and leaves some out. The profile covers about a million clones, with about three quarters appearing a single time and around 1.4% taken by the ten largest. Sequencing was performed on memory CD4+ T cells sorted from blood. Subset denoted: CD45RA-negative fraction. The origin of the receptors is a man between 18 and 35 years old in good health.

This clone has a count of ten or more. This chain joins TRBV6-6 and TRBJ1-1, with D uncertain. V lost 6 bases to trimming and J lost 8 bases, with 13 bases between them. Per the germline V gene, CDR1 is MNHNY and CDR2 is SVGAGI (reference sequence). The CDR3 is made up of 12 amino acids. The CDR3 here is CASRPVRMEAFF. The CDR3 DNA follows: TGTGCCAGCAGGCCAGTCCGGATGGAAGCTTTCTTT.

The rearrangement links TRBV5-1 to TRBJ1-2, with D perhaps TRBD1 (5 bases). Germline CDR1 and CDR2: SGHRS and YFSETQ. The CDR3 is 12 amino acids. V was trimmed by 4 bases and J by 10 bases, leaving 14 bases between them. CDR3 in DNA: TGCGCCAGCAGCCCCTCCCGACAGATCTACACCTTC. Translation: CASSPSRQIYTF.

A few counts support this clone. The chain combines TRBV27 with TRBJ1-2; D remains unclear. Germline V gene sequence: CDR1 MNHEY, CDR2 SMNVEV (reference sequence). V dropped 6 bases and J dropped 4 bases, with 12 bases sitting between them. The CDR3 covers 13 residues. CDR3 loop: CASRPQTFYGYTF. CDR3 DNA sequence: TGTGCCAGCAGGCCGCAGACTTTCTATGGCTACACCTTC.

In its sample, this clone was seen a few times. The chain carries TRBV7-3 and TRBJ2-1, with unresolved D. CDR3 length: 13 amino acids. V was shortened by 1 base and J by 6 bases, with 7 bases between the two germline ends. Germline V gives CDR1 SGHTA, CDR2 FQGTGA. CDR3 sequence (DNA): TGTGCCAGCAGCTTAAGGGCCAGCAATGAGCAGTTCTTC. It encodes CASSLRASNEQFF.

The chain couples TRBV6-1 to TRBJ2-7; TRBD1 matches at 7 bases. CDR1 is MNHNS, CDR2 SASEGT, per germline. The CDR3 extends over 14 amino acids. After removal of 6 bases from V and 3 bases from J, the junction contained 8 bases not matched to a gene. The CDR3 loop is CASSSDRTGYEQYF. In nucleotides, the CDR3 is TGTGCCAGCAGCTCAGATAGGACAGGCTACGAGCAGTACTTC.

The chain has TRBV30 and TRBJ2-4; 9 bases align to TRBD2. The CDR3 sequence is 13 residues long. In germline, CDR1 is GTSNPN, CDR2 SVGIG (reference sequence). Unmatched junction bases numbered 7, after V lost 3 bases and J lost 10 bases. In nucleotides, the CDR3 is TGTGCCTGGAGCCCGGGACTAGCAGGGATTCAGTACTTC. Protein: CAWSPGLAGIQYF.

V and J are TRBV10-3 and TRBJ2-3; D uncertain. Germline CDR1 reads ENHRY; CDR2 reads SYGVKD. The CDR3 covers 15 residues. V was trimmed by 7 bases and J by 0 bases, leaving 14 bases between them. In DNA form, the CDR3 reads TGTGCCATCAAAGGCAGGAGCATTAGCACAGATACGCAGTATTTT. Translating it yields CAIKGRSISTDTQYF.

The rearrangement joins TRBV11-2 to TRBJ2-1; 8 bases line up with TRBD2. CDR3 length: 15 amino acids. Germline V gene lookup returns CDR1 SGHAT and CDR2 FQNNGV. The junction had 5 bases not matched to a gene; V was cut back by 4 bases and J by 3 bases. The CDR3 protein is CASSSNSGNYNEQFF. The CDR3 coding sequence is TGTGCCAGCAGCTCGAATAGCGGGAACTACAATGAGCAGTTCTTC.

The chain carries TRBV5-4 and TRBJ1-2; 7 bases are shared with TRBD1. Germline V gene lookup returns CDR1 SGHNT and CDR2 YYREEE (reference sequence). This CDR3 region has 13 residues. After removal of 5 bases from V and 4 bases from J, the junction contained 5 bases not matched to a gene. The CDR3 coding sequence is TGTGCCAGCAGTTACGACAGGGCCTATGGCTACACCTTC. This codes for CASSYDRAYGYTF.

This chain joins TRBV5-1 and TRBJ2-1; 11 bases line up with TRBD2. Germline lookup yields CDR1 SGHRS and CDR2 YFSETQ. Trimming cost V 1 base and J 3 bases; bases outside gene matches: 3. The length of the CDR3 is 16 residues. The CDR3 nucleotides are TGCGCCAGCAGCTTGCTACTAGCGGGAGTCTACAATGAGCAGTTCTTC. Protein product: CASSLLLAGVYNEQFF.

This chain links TRBV10-3 with TRBJ2-2, with 8 positions matching TRBD2. The V segment lost 2 bases and the J segment 4 bases; nucleotides outside the gene matches: 9. CDR3 length: 17 amino acids. Germline CDR1 reads ENHRY; CDR2 reads SYGVKD. The DNA for the CDR3 is TGTGCCATCAGTGAGCCGGGGGGGCCCCGCGGCACCGGGGAGCTGTTTTTT. Protein product: CAISEPGGPRGTGELFF.

As concerns this clone: This sample includes further DNA sequences coding for the same CDR3. This sequence joins TRBV7-9 and TRBJ1-3; 7 bases are shared with TRBD1. Germline CDR1 and CDR2: SEHNR and FQNEAQ (reference sequence). This CDR3 is built from 15 residues. V shed 1 base and J 2 bases; nucleotides not matched to a gene: 2. Here the CDR3 reads CASSLGGTAGNTIYF. CDR3 nucleotides: TGTGCCAGCAGCTTAGGAGGGACAGCTGGAAACACCATATATTTT.

V usage is TRBV6-1 and J usage is TRBJ2-7, with 9 bases that match TRBD1. With V trimmed by 3 bases and J by 0 bases, 6 bases remained unmatched. The CDR3 loop spans 16 amino acids. From germline, CDR1 is MNHNS and CDR2 SASEGT. For the CDR3, the DNA is TGTGCCAGCAGTGACCGGCACAGGGGGCTCTCCTACGAGCAGTACTTC. Protein product: CASSDRHRGLSYEQYF.

The chain joins TRBV4-1 to TRBJ2-7, with D possibly matching TRBD2 (5 bases). CDR1 is MGHRA and CDR2 is YSYEKL in the germline V gene. The CDR3 totals 14 residues. Trimming took 2 bases from V and 2 from J, leaving 10 bases between them. CDR3 DNA sequence: TGCGCCAGCAGCCAACAAGGAGGTACCTACGAGCAGTACTTC. Its protein product is CASSQQGGTYEQYF.

This rearrangement joins TRBV5-1 to TRBJ2-5; D perhaps matches TRBD2 (6 bases). V was shortened by 4 bases and J by 4 bases, with 11 bases between the two germline ends. The CDR3 length is 13 residues. From germline, CDR1 is SGHRS and CDR2 YFSETQ. The CDR3 bases are TGCGCCAGCAGCCGCGGGGACTTAGAGACCCAGTACTTC. Amino acids: CASSRGDLETQYF.

This chain connects TRBV2 to TRBJ1-5; D not resolved. This CDR3 comprises 12 residues. Germline V CDR1 and CDR2: SNHLY, FYNNEI. V was cut by 6 bases and J by 11 bases, with 14 bases left in between. The CDR3 DNA follows: TGTGCCAGCAGCGACTCCCGCGGAACCCAGCATTTT. The encoded protein is CASSDSRGTQHF.

The chain joins TRBV18 to TRBJ2-1, with a weak D call TRBD2 (6 bases). This CDR3 contains 18 residues. The germline gives CDR1 KGHSH, CDR2 LQKENI. With 1 base removed from V and 0 bases from J, the gap between germline ends came to 16 bases. CDR3 loop: CASSPRSSGKSSYNEQFF. The CDR3, as DNA: TGTGCCAGCTCACCACGGAGTAGCGGTAAAAGCTCCTACAATGAGCAGTTCTTC.

The rearrangement links TRBV2 to TRBJ2-7; 15 bases line up with TRBD2. Trimming cost V 10 bases and J 6 bases; bases outside gene matches: 7. From germline, CDR1 is SNHLY and CDR2 FYNNEI. This CDR3 is built from 14 residues. The CDR3 protein is CANRKGLAGGEQYF. The CDR3 DNA is TGTGCCAACCGTAAGGGACTAGCGGGAGGCGAGCAGTACTTC.

This chain connects TRBV10-3 to TRBJ2-3; TRBD2 agrees at 7 bases. V lost 5 bases, J lost 0 bases, and 8 bases stayed unmatched. This CDR3 comprises 16 residues. Germline V gene data show CDR1 as ENHRY and CDR2 as SYGVKD. The CDR3 sequence is CAISQLAQSSTDTQYF. In DNA form, the CDR3 reads TGTGCCATCAGTCAACTAGCGCAAAGTAGCACAGATACGCAGTATTTT.